The clone carrying this T cell receptor (beta chain) showed up many times. The CDR3 is made up of 15 amino acids. The V gene's germline CDR1 is MNHNS and CDR2 SASEGT. V lost 0 bases and J 5 bases, leaving 10 bases between the germline ends. PCR employed 60 Vbeta and 13 Jbeta primers. Sequencing was performed with immunoSEQ multiplex PCR; in TCRdb, only in-frame clones are kept and a portion is missing. The sample has some 150,000 clones; roughly 82% are singletons. This entry comes from a study of cytomegalovirus exposure and HLA in healthy donors. Sample: PBMCs. The chain employs TRBV6-1 and TRBJ2-2; perhaps TRBD2 as D (6 bases). The TCR originated in a man aged 25-45 years in good health and CMV-seropositive. CDR3 bases: TGTGCCAGCAGTGAAGCCAGGAGGGGAACCGGGGAGCTGTTTTTT. Its translation is CASSEARRGTGELFF.